This is a list of T cell receptor beta chains from one sample in a study of cytomegalovirus exposure and HLA in healthy donors. TCRdb's table, derived via immunoSEQ multiplex PCR, lists solely in-frame clones and lacks some. The sample carries roughly 160,000 clones, roughly 78% recorded once. The sequenced sample was PBMCs. The receptors come from a man aged 40-55 years in good health and CMV-seronegative. Each CDR3 is given with its conserved first and last residue. The D gene is left open where the match is weak. Part of the rows lack a size; the others show once, few, many or a class for expanded clones.

J gene,clone size,V gene,D gene,CDR3 protein,CDR3 DNA
TRBJ2-1,NA,TRBV27,NA,CASARVSGYNEQFF,TGTGCCAGCGCCCGGGTGTCGGGTTACAATGAGCAGTTCTTC
TRBJ2-5,NA,TRBV7-2,NA,CASSGTGTQYF,TGTGCCAGCAGCGGTACGGGGACCCAGTACTTC
TRBJ2-1,NA,TRBV6-1,TRBD1,CASSSIDRGYNEQFF,TGTGCCAGCAGCAGTATTGACAGGGGATACAATGAGCAGTTCTTC
TRBJ2-7,few,TRBV4-1,TRBD2,CASSPSGTRGYEQYF,TGCGCCAGCAGCCCATCAGGGACTAGGGGCTACGAGCAGTACTTC
TRBJ2-2,once,TRBV6-1,TRBD2,CASSEDDWLADNTGELFF,TGTGCCAGCAGTGAAGATGACTGGCTAGCGGATAACACCGGGGAGCTGTTTTTT
TRBJ1-5,few,TRBV28,TRBD1,CASRGWGQSNQPQHF,TGTGCCAGCAGAGGTTGGGGACAGAGCAATCAGCCCCAGCATTTT
TRBJ2-7,NA,TRBV7-2,NA,CASSPGLSGSSEQYF,TGTGCCAGCAGCCCCGGGTTGTCTGGGTCCTCCGAGCAGTACTTC
TRBJ2-1,few,TRBV11-3,TRBD2,CASSAGLAGPYNEQFF,TGTGCCAGCAGCGCCGGACTAGCGGGTCCTTACAATGAGCAGTTCTTC
TRBJ1-1,NA,TRBV19,TRBD1,CASSVQGEMSEAFF,TGTGCCAGTAGTGTTCAGGGGGAGATGTCTGAAGCTTTCTTT
TRBJ1-2,NA,TRBV28,NA,CASSFYSGYTF,TGTGCCAGCAGTTTCTATTCTGGCTACACCTTC
TRBJ2-5,NA,TRBV5-1,TRBD2,CASKSGLAGSGWRWETQYF,TGCGCCAGCAAGTCGGGGCTAGCGGGATCCGGATGGCGTTGGGAGACCCAGTACTTC
TRBJ2-5,NA,TRBV5-8,NA,CASSLFGSGQETQYF,TGTGCCAGCAGCTTGTTCGGGAGTGGACAAGAGACCCAGTACTTC
TRBJ2-7,few,TRBV28,TRBD1,CASRNAGQGRSEQYF,TGTGCCAGCAGAAACGCGGGACAGGGCCGTTCCGAGCAGTACTTC
TRBJ2-7,NA,TRBV9,NA,CASSPGTRQYF,TGTGCCAGCAGCCCAGGAACGAGGCAGTACTTC
TRBJ2-7,NA,TRBV6-1,NA,CASSERRAGSSYEQYF,TGTGCCAGCAGTGAACGCCGGGCGGGGAGCTCCTACGAGCAGTACTTC
TRBJ2-7,NA,TRBV5-1,TRBD1,CASRRLTGGSYEQYF,TGCGCCAGCAGGCGTTTGACAGGGGGCTCCTACGAGCAGTACTTC
TRBJ2-7,NA,TRBV7-2,NA,CASSRGGRRQYF,TGTGCCAGCAGCCGGGGTGGGCGACGGCAGTACTTC
TRBJ2-2,NA,TRBV5-1,TRBD2,CASSPPGLGAGELFF,TGCGCCAGCAGCCCCCCGGGACTAGGGGCCGGGGAGCTGTTTTTT
TRBJ2-1,NA,TRBV4-1,TRBD2,CASSPTQLAHNEQFF,TGCGCCAGCAGCCCCACCCAACTAGCGCACAATGAGCAGTTCTTC
TRBJ2-2,NA,TRBV5-1,TRBD1,CASSSSGQGATTGELFF,TGCGCCAGCAGCTCTAGTGGACAGGGTGCGACCACCGGGGAGCTGTTTTTT
TRBJ1-1,NA,TRBV15,NA,CATSLGGTEAFF,TGTGCCACCAGCCTGGGGGGCACTGAAGCTTTCTTT
TRBJ2-7,NA,TRBV21-1,NA,CASSDAAGGPKKRYEQYF,TGTGCCAGCAGCGACGCAGCGGGAGGGCCAAAGAAACGGTACGAGCAGTACTTC
TRBJ2-1,once,TRBV19,NA,CASRRTSSYNEQFF,TGTGCCAGTAGGAGGACAAGCTCCTACAATGAGCAGTTCTTC
TRBJ2-7,NA,TRBV28,NA,CASSTNLMAVRPYEQYF,TGTGCCAGCAGTACTAATCTCATGGCGGTGCGCCCTTACGAGCAGTACTTC
TRBJ2-5,NA,TRBV2,TRBD1,CASSQHRQGETQYF,TGTGCCAGCAGCCAGCATCGACAGGGAGAGACCCAGTACTTC
TRBJ2-5,few,TRBV5-6,TRBD1,CASSRNRGMRETQYF,TGTGCCAGCAGCAGAAACAGGGGTATGAGGGAGACCCAGTACTTC
TRBJ1-2,few,TRBV10-1,NA,CASSEPIVLHSNYGYTF,TGCGCCAGCAGTGAGCCCATTGTGCTCCACTCCAACTATGGCTACACCTTC
TRBJ1-1,NA,TRBV6-6,NA,CASSPRQAMNTEAFF,TGTGCCAGCAGTCCGAGACAAGCTATGAACACTGAAGCTTTCTTT
TRBJ2-5,once,TRBV6-1,NA,CASSESGYQETQYF,TGTGCCAGCAGTGAATCAGGGTACCAAGAGACCCAGTACTTC
TRBJ2-3,NA,TRBV2,NA,CASSDRAGRADTQYF,TGTGCCAGCAGTGACCGTGCAGGCAGGGCAGATACGCAGTATTTT
TRBJ1-2,NA,TRBV5-1,NA,CASSGGGLTSYGYTF,TGCGCCAGCAGCGGTGGGGGGTTAACCAGTTATGGCTACACCTTC
TRBJ2-2,once,TRBV29-1,TRBD2,CSVRLAESGELFF,TGCAGCGTTCGGCTAGCGGAGTCCGGGGAGCTGTTTTTT
TRBJ2-3,once,TRBV5-1,TRBD2,CASSLSGRDTDTQYF,TGCGCCAGCAGCTTGAGCGGGAGGGATACAGATACGCAGTATTTT
TRBJ2-1,few,TRBV5-8,TRBD1,CASTRRTGGRFNEQFF,TGTGCCAGCACCCGTCGGACAGGGGGTCGATTCAATGAGCAGTTCTTC
TRBJ2-7,NA,TRBV10-3,TRBD1,CAIRRTGSSYEQYF,TGTGCCATCAGGAGGACAGGGAGCTCCTACGAGCAGTACTTC
TRBJ1-2,NA,TRBV5-4,TRBD1,CASSSILGQGGYGYTF,TGTGCCAGCAGCTCAATACTGGGACAGGGGGGCTATGGCTACACCTTC
TRBJ2-5,NA,TRBV4-1,NA,CASSQGILETQYF,TGCGCCAGCAGCCAAGGTATTTTGGAGACCCAGTACTTC
TRBJ2-1,NA,TRBV9,NA,CASSVVEGHEQFF,TGTGCCAGCAGCGTAGTTGAGGGACACGAGCAGTTCTTC
TRBJ2-7,NA,TRBV28,NA,CASSSTGVRGPSAAYEQYF,TGTGCCAGCAGTTCAACAGGAGTTAGGGGACCTAGCGCGGCCTACGAGCAGTACTTC
TRBJ1-5,NA,TRBV19,TRBD1,CASLTGGGVSNQPQHF,TGTGCCAGTCTGACAGGGGGTGGTGTGAGCAATCAGCCCCAGCATTTT
TRBJ2-1,NA,TRBV27,TRBD2,CASIRNRPGTLAGGPNEQFF,TGTGCCAGCATTCGGAACCGTCCGGGAACCTTAGCGGGAGGGCCTAATGAGCAGTTCTTC
TRBJ2-7,NA,TRBV11-1,NA,CASSLGVVEQYF,TGTGCCAGCAGCTTAGGAGTGGTCGAGCAGTACTTC
TRBJ2-3,NA,TRBV4-3,TRBD1,CASSQDLDRVTDTQYF,TGCGCCAGCAGCCAAGATCTCGACAGGGTGACAGATACGCAGTATTTT
TRBJ2-7,NA,TRBV19,NA,CASSMVGSYEQYF,TGTGCCAGTAGTATGGTCGGCTCCTACGAGCAGTACTTC
TRBJ2-3,once,TRBV11-3,TRBD2,CASSLSGSGTDTQYF,TGTGCCAGCAGCCTTAGCGGGAGTGGTACAGATACGCAGTATTTT
TRBJ2-7,NA,TRBV7-6,NA,CASSSGATTTDEQYF,TGTGCCAGCAGCTCAGGGGCGACTACTACCGACGAGCAGTACTTC
TRBJ1-2,once,TRBV14,NA,CASSQNGYGYTF,TGTGCCAGCAGCCAGAACGGCTATGGCTACACCTTC
TRBJ2-3,NA,TRBV4-2,TRBD2,CASSSSGSLADTQYF,TGTGCCAGCAGCTCTAGCGGGAGCTTAGCAGATACGCAGTATTTT
TRBJ2-5,few,TRBV28,NA,CASTSGPQETQYF,TGTGCCAGCACCTCCGGTCCGCAAGAGACCCAGTACTTC